The 28 T cell receptor beta chains below were found in one sample sequenced in a study of cytomegalovirus exposure and HLA in healthy donors. PCR was performed using 60 Vbeta and 13 Jbeta primers. Some clones are missing from TCRdb's copy, which holds only in-frame ones; the method was immunoSEQ multiplex PCR. This table holds under 300,000 clones, about 86% found once. The material sequenced was PBMCs. The receptors come from a woman in her sixties in good health and CMV-seropositive.

This clone has just a few counts. This rearrangement joins TRBV7-9 to TRBJ2-3; 8 bases agree with TRBD2. Germline assignment: CDR1 SEHNR and CDR2 FQNEAQ (reference sequence). The CDR3 is 15 amino acids. Germline trimming cut 5 bases from V and 5 bases from J; bases unmatched to any gene: 9. CDR3 bases: TGTGCCAGCAGCCCCCGGGAGGGGGATCGAGATACGCAGTATTTT. Encoded protein: CASSPREGDRDTQYF.

V usage is TRBV27 and J usage is TRBJ1-5; maybe TRBD1 (5 bases). The CDR3 length is 14 residues. V shed 3 bases and J shed 5 bases, with 11 bases lying between them. Germline V lookup: CDR1 MNHEY, CDR2 SMNVEV (reference sequence). The CDR3 DNA is TGTGCCAGCAGTTTCAGGGCCGCTCATCAGCCCCAGCATTTT. This gives the protein CASSFRAAHQPQHF.

J is TRBJ2-3 and V is TRBV2; TRBD2 matches 8 bases. The CDR3 length is 15 residues. Germline trimming cut 2 bases from V and 1 base from J; bases unmatched to any gene: 2. Germline CDR1 is SNHLY and CDR2 is FYNNEI. The CDR3 reads CASSESGRGTDTQYF. CDR3 bases: TGTGCCAGCAGTGAAAGCGGGAGAGGCACAGATACGCAGTATTTT.

The rearrangement joins TRBV12-5 to TRBJ2-7; weak D call: TRBD2 (5 bases). The V gene lost 1 base and the J gene lost 9 bases, with 13 bases spanning the gap. The CDR3 sequence is 13 residues long. Germline V gene data show CDR1 as LGHNT and CDR2 as FRNRAP. The CDR3 sequence: CASGLGISGVQYF. As DNA, the CDR3 is TGTGCTAGTGGTTTGGGGATAAGCGGTGTGCAGTACTTC. The full variable domain, completed using reference TRBV12-5 and TRBJ2-7, is DARVTQTPRHKVTEMGQEVTMRCQPILGHNTVFWYRQTMMQGLELLAYFRNRAPLDDSGMPKDRFSAEMPDATLATLKIQPSEPRDSAVYFCASGLGISGVQYFGPGTRLTVT.

This clone was picked up one time. The rearrangement joins TRBV7-9 to TRBJ2-7; maybe TRBD2 (5 bases). Germline assignment: CDR1 SEHNR and CDR2 FQNEAQ (reference sequence). The CDR3 runs 16 residues. V gave up 0 bases and J gave up 3 bases, with 15 bases separating them. CDR3 sequence (DNA): TGTGCCAGCAGCTTAGCGAGGGTTACCCTCAACTACGAGCAGTACTTC. It is translated as CASSLARVTLNYEQYF.

The genes are TRBV18 and TRBJ2-7, with D hard to call. In germline, CDR1 is KGHSH, CDR2 LQKENI. V lost 5 bases and J 0 bases, leaving 8 bases between the germline ends. The CDR3 loop spans 13 amino acids. DNA of the CDR3: TGTGCCAGCTCAGCTCCTAGCTCCTACGAGCAGTACTTC. Translation: CASSAPSSYEQYF.

V usage is TRBV5-1 and J usage is TRBJ2-1; tentative D call: TRBD2 (5 bases). V was cut by 0 bases and J by 0 bases, with 13 bases left in between. This CDR3 is 17 amino acids long. Germline lookup yields CDR1 SGHRS and CDR2 YFSETQ. Here the CDR3 DNA reads TGCGCCAGCAGCTTGGGTGGTGGGAGAGGCTCCTACAATGAGCAGTTCTTC. This sequence encodes CASSLGGGRGSYNEQFF.

This clone was seen just once. The V and J genes are TRBV2 and TRBJ2-3, with a tentative D call TRBD2 (7 bases). The germline CDR1 and CDR2 sequences are SNHLY and FYNNEI. This CDR3 comprises 13 residues. With 11 bases removed from V and 1 base from J, the gap between germline ends came to 13 bases. The CDR3 DNA reads as TGTGCCGGGGGGGGGCGTCGCACAGATACGCAGTATTTT. This translates into CAGGGRRTDTQYF.

This sequence joins TRBV10-3 and TRBJ2-1; 13 positions agree with TRBD2. CDR1 ENHRY and CDR2 SYGVKD come from the germline V gene. The V and J ends lost 7 bases and 7 bases, in that order; junction bases with no gene match: 7. The CDR3 is 15 amino acids. For the CDR3, the DNA is TGTGCCATCACCCCGGGACTAGCGGGATATAATGAGCAGTTCTTC. Translated, it gives CAITPGLAGYNEQFF.

This clone was picked up a small number of times. V is TRBV7-2 and J is TRBJ2-6; 9 bases fit TRBD1. The CDR3 has 16 amino acids. V lost 5 bases and J lost 4; bases outside the gene matches: 6. Germline CDR1 is SGHTA and CDR2 is FQGNSA. The CDR3 spells CASSLQGAWGANVLTF. The DNA of the CDR3 is TGTGCCAGCAGCCTACAGGGGGCTTGGGGGGCCAACGTCCTGACTTTC.

This clone has just one count. The chain has TRBV28 and TRBJ1-4; D possibly corresponds to TRBD1 (6 bases). V lost 7 bases, J lost 4 bases, and 13 bases lay in between. There are 14 residues in the CDR3. CDR1 is MDHEN and CDR2 is SYDVKM in the germline V gene. Written as DNA, the CDR3 is TGTGCCAGCACCAGGACAGAAATTAATGAAAAACTGTTTTTT. Its protein is CASTRTEINEKLFF.

The count of this clone is one. The chain is built from TRBV2 and TRBJ2-7; D is ambiguous. The CDR3 is made up of 11 amino acids. Trimming left V 6 bases short and J 9 bases short, with 12 bases between. Germline V gene lookup returns CDR1 SNHLY and CDR2 FYNNEI. CDR3 residues: CASSRSHGQYF. The CDR3 DNA is TGTGCCAGCAGCCGATCCCACGGGCAGTACTTC.

The chain combines TRBV4-1 with TRBJ2-7; D remains ambiguous. The germline V gene encodes CDR1 MGHRA and CDR2 YSYEKL. The length of the CDR3 is 17 residues. V gave up 4 bases and J gave up 0 bases, with 19 bases separating them. CDR3 in amino acids: CASSLILSATSSYEQYF. The CDR3 DNA reads TGCGCCAGCAGCCTCATTCTAAGCGCTACAAGCTCCTACGAGCAGTACTTC.

The rearrangement joins TRBV9 to TRBJ2-5, with 7 bases lining up with TRBD1. The V segment lost 2 bases and the J segment 3 bases; nucleotides outside the gene matches: 1. The CDR3 has 13 residues. Germline CDR1 is SGDLS and CDR2 is YYNGEE. CDR3 in amino acids: CASSVGTEETQYF. The CDR3 DNA sequence: TGTGCCAGCAGCGTCGGGACAGAAGAGACCCAGTACTTC.

This chain connects TRBV28 to TRBJ1-5; D not certain. V shed 6 bases and J shed 6 bases, with 9 bases lying between them. The CDR3 contains 12 residues. In germline, CDR1 is MDHEN, CDR2 SYDVKM. The CDR3 bases are TGTGCCAGCAGATCGTCGTTTCAGCCCCAGCATTTT. Translation gives CASRSSFQPQHF. The full variable domain, rest sourced from reference TRBV28 and TRBJ1-5, is DVKVTQSSRYLVKRTGEKVFLECVQDMDHENMFWYRQDPGLGLRLIYFSYDVKMKEKGDIPEGYSVSREKKERFSLILESASTNQTSMYLCASRSSFQPQHFGDGTRLSIL.

In this sample, this clone turned up a few times. This chain joins TRBV30 and TRBJ1-5, with TRBD1 identical over 9 bases. The V gene end was trimmed by 0 bases and the J gene end by 4 bases; junction bases not matched to a gene: 7. In germline, CDR1 is GTSNPN, CDR2 SVGIG (reference sequence). The CDR3 covers 16 residues. The CDR3 is CAWSVRGTGHNQPQHF. The CDR3 DNA is TGTGCCTGGAGTGTAAGGGGGACAGGGCATAATCAGCCCCAGCATTTT.

The chain carries TRBV19 and TRBJ1-5; 7 bases align to TRBD1. Germline trimming cut 7 bases from V and 2 bases from J; bases unmatched to any gene: 11. The CDR3 contains 16 residues. Germline V gives CDR1 LNHDA, CDR2 SQIVND (reference sequence). The chain's CDR3 is CASTPLDRFGNQPQHF. DNA of the CDR3: TGTGCCAGTACCCCACTGGACAGGTTTGGCAATCAGCCCCAGCATTTT.

The chain is built from TRBV7-2 and TRBJ2-5; D gene ambiguous. CDR1 SGHTA and CDR2 FQGNSA come from the germline V gene. The ends were cut back, 2 bases at V and 2 bases at J, with 9 bases in the middle. CDR3 length: 14 residues. The CDR3 DNA is TGTGCCAGCAGCTTACAGGTTGTACAAGAGACCCAGTACTTC. Translated: CASSLQVVQETQYF. The whole variable domain, remainder taken from reference TRBV7-2 and TRBJ2-5, is GAGVSQSPSNKVTEKGKDVELRCDPISGHTALYWYRQSLGQGLEFLIYFQGNSAPDKSGLPSDRFSAERTGGSVSTLTIQRTQQEDSAVYLCASSLQVVQETQYFGPGTRLLVL.

V and J are TRBV19 and TRBJ1-2, with a tentative D call TRBD1 (6 bases). Trimming removed 5 bases at V and 0 bases at J, with 16 bases between. The CDR3 length is 16 residues. CDR1 is LNHDA, CDR2 SQIVND, per germline (reference sequence). The DNA of the CDR3 is TGTGCCAGTAGTTTAACCGGGACACCCTCTAACTATGGCTACACCTTC. As protein: CASSLTGTPSNYGYTF. Full variable domain (outside the CDR3, taken from reference TRBV19 and TRBJ1-2): DGGITQSPKYLFRKEGQNVTLSCEQNLNHDAMYWYRQDPGQGLRLIYYSQIVNDFQKGDIAEGYSVSREKKESFPLTVTSAQKNPTAFYLCASSLTGTPSNYGYTFGSGTRLTVV.

The rearrangement joins TRBV28 to TRBJ2-6; 11 bases align to TRBD1. The V gene end was trimmed by 8 bases and the J gene end by 3 bases; junction bases not matched to a gene: 6. The CDR3 runs 16 residues. Germline CDR1 and CDR2: MDHEN and SYDVKM. CDR3 in DNA: TGTGCCAGCGCCGGGACAGGGGGTCTTGGGGCCAACGTCCTGACTTTC. Translation gives CASAGTGGLGANVLTF. The whole variable domain, remainder taken from reference TRBV28 and TRBJ2-6, is DVKVTQSSRYLVKRTGEKVFLECVQDMDHENMFWYRQDPGLGLRLIYFSYDVKMKEKGDIPEGYSVSREKKERFSLILESASTNQTSMYLCASAGTGGLGANVLTFGAGSRLTVL.

The CDR3 nucleotides are TGTGCCAGTGCCCCCCCGGGGAACTCTGGAAACACCATATATTTT. Translated, it gives CASAPPGNSGNTIYF. V usage is TRBV25-1 and J usage is TRBJ1-3, with D hard to call. Per the germline V gene, CDR1 is MGHDK and CDR2 is SYGVNS. This CDR3 is built from 15 residues. Trimming shortened V by 9 bases and J by 0 bases, and 15 bases separated the two germline ends.

The J gene is TRBJ2-7, the V gene TRBV6-1, with D unclear. This CDR3 comprises 11 residues. Trimming cost V 6 bases and J 1 base, with 4 bases left between them. CDR1 and CDR2 from the germline V gene are MNHNS and SASEGT. CDR3 sequence (DNA): TGTGCCAGCAGGTCTTCCTACGAGCAGTACTTC. It codes for CASRSSYEQYF.

This clone has a handful of counts. The chain is built from TRBV5-6 and TRBJ2-3; 12 bases match TRBD2. This CDR3 has 15 amino acids. The ends lost 4 bases at V and 4 bases at J; junction bases unmatched: 4. Germline loops: CDR1 SGHDT, CDR2 YYEEEE. The CDR3 spells CASSPGLAGPDTQYF. The CDR3 DNA follows: TGTGCCAGCAGCCCTGGACTAGCGGGACCAGATACGCAGTATTTT. The whole variable domain, remainder taken from reference TRBV5-6 and TRBJ2-3, is DAGVTQSPTHLIKTRGQQVTLRCSPKSGHDTVSWYQQALGQGPQFIFQYYEEEERQRGNFPDRFSGHQFPNYSSELNVNALLLGDSALYLCASSPGLAGPDTQYFGPGTRLTVL.

The chain is built from TRBV2 and TRBJ2-1; maybe TRBD2 (6 bases). The CDR3 runs 16 residues. Per the germline V gene, CDR1 is SNHLY and CDR2 is FYNNEI. Trimming shortened V by 1 base and J by 9 bases, and 19 bases separated the two germline ends. The DNA for the CDR3 is TGTGCCAGCAGTGAAGGGAGGGCTAGCCGATCAAGTGAGCAGTTCTTC. Residues: CASSEGRASRSSEQFF.

The chain links TRBV10-3 to TRBJ1-5, with D uncertain. The CDR3 consists of 14 residues. Trimming stripped 5 bases from V and 4 bases from J, with 12 bases between. Per the germline V gene, CDR1 is ENHRY and CDR2 is SYGVKD. CDR3 residues: CAISLAGNNQPQHF. CDR3 sequence (DNA): TGTGCCATCAGTCTCGCGGGGAATAATCAGCCCCAGCATTTT.

The chain has TRBV4-1 and TRBJ1-4; 10 bases align to TRBD1. The germline V gene has CDR1 MGHRA and CDR2 YSYEKL. V gave up 0 bases and J gave up 6 bases; unmatched junction bases: 1. The CDR3 runs 15 residues. CDR3 residues: CASSQDGTGDEKLFF. The CDR3 nucleotides read TGCGCCAGCAGCCAAGATGGGACAGGGGATGAAAAACTGTTTTTT.

The chain joins TRBV28 to TRBJ1-5; TRBD1 agrees at 7 bases. The CDR3 contains 15 residues. Germline CDR1 is MDHEN and CDR2 is SYDVKM. V lost 5 bases to trimming and J lost 1 base; unmatched junction nucleotides: 5. The CDR3 coding sequence is TGTGCCAGCAGTGCCACAGGGGTGAGCAATCAGCCCCAGCATTTT. Amino acids: CASSATGVSNQPQHF. The full variable domain, with the rest looked up from reference TRBV28 and TRBJ1-5, is DVKVTQSSRYLVKRTGEKVFLECVQDMDHENMFWYRQDPGLGLRLIYFSYDVKMKEKGDIPEGYSVSREKKERFSLILESASTNQTSMYLCASSATGVSNQPQHFGDGTRLSIL.

The chain combines TRBV9 with TRBJ1-2; TRBD1 matches 7 bases. After removal of 2 bases from V and 3 bases from J, the junction contained 10 bases not matched to a gene. Germline-derived CDR1 and CDR2 are SGDLS and YYNGEE. There are 16 residues in the CDR3. The CDR3 loop reads CASSVNRGSADYGYTF. The CDR3 nucleotides are TGTGCCAGCAGCGTTAACAGGGGATCAGCGGACTATGGCTACACCTTC. The full variable domain, rest sourced from reference TRBV9 and TRBJ1-2, is DSGVTQTPKHLITATGQRVTLRCSPRSGDLSVYWYQQSLDQGLQFLIQYYNGEERAKGNILERFSAQQFPDLHSELNLSSLELGDSALYFCASSVNRGSADYGYTFGSGTRLTVV.